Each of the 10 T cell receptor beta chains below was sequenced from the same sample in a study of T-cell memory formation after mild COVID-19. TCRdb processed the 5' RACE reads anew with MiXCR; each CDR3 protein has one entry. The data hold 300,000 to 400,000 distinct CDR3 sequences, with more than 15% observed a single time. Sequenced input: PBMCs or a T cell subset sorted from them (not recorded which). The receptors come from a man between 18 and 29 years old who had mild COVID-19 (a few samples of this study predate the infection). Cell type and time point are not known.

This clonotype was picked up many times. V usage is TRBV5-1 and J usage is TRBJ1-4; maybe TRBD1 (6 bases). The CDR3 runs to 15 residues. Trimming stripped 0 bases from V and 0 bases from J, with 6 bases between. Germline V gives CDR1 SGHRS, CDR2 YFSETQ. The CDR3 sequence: CASSLGTATNEKLFF. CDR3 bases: TGCGCCAGCAGCTTGGGGACAGCAACTAATGAAAAACTGTTTTTT.

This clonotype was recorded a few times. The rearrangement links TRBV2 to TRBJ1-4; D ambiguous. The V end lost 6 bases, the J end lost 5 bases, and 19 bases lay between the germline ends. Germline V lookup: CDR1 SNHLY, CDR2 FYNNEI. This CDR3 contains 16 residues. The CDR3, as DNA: TGTGCCAGCAGGCAAGCGAGAAGGTCGGGAAATGAAAAACTGTTTTTT. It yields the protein CASRQARRSGNEKLFF.

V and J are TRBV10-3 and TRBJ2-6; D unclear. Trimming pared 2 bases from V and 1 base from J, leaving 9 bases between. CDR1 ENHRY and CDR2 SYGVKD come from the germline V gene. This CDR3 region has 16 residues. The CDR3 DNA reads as TGTGCCATCAGTGAGCGGCAGCGATCTGGGGCCAACGTCCTGACTTTC. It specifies CAISERQRSGANVLTF.

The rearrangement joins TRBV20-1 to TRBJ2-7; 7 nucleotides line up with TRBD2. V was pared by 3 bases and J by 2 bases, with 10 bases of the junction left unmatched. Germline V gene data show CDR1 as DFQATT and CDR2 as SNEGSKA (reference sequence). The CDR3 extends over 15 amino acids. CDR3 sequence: CSASVPSSGPYEQYF. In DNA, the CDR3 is TGCAGTGCTAGTGTTCCGTCTAGCGGACCCTACGAGCAGTACTTC.

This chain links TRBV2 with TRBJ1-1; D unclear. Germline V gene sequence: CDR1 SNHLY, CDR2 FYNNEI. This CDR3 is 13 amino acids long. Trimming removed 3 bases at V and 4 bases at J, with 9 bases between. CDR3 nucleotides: TGTGCCAGCAGTGATGGGTTCCCCACTGAAGCTTTCTTT. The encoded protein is CASSDGFPTEAFF.

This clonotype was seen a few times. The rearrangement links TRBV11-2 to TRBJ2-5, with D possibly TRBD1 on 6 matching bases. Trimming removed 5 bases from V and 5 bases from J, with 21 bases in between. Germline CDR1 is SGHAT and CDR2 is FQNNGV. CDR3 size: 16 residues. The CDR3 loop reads CASSPLGAAGMETQYF. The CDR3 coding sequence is TGTGCCAGCAGCCCCCTGGGGGCCGCGGGCATGGAGACCCAGTACTTC.

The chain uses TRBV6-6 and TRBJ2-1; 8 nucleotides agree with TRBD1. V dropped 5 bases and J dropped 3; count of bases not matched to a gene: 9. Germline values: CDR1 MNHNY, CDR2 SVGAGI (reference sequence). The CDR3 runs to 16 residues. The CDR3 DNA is TGTGCCAGCAGTAAGTCTACAGGGGGGCTCTACAATGAGCAGTTCTTC. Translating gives CASSKSTGGLYNEQFF.

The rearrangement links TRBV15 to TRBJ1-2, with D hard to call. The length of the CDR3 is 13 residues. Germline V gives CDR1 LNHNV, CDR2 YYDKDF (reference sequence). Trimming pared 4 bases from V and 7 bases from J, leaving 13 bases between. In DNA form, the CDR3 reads TGTGCCACCAGCACCGCCCCAAGGTTTGGCTACACCTTC. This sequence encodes CATSTAPRFGYTF.

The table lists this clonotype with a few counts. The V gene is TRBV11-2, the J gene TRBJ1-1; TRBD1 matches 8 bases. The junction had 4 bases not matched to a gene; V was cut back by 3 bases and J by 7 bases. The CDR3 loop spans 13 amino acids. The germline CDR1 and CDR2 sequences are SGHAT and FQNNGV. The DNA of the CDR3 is TGTGCCAGCAGCTTGGACAGGGAGGTTGAAGCTTTCTTT. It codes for CASSLDREVEAFF.

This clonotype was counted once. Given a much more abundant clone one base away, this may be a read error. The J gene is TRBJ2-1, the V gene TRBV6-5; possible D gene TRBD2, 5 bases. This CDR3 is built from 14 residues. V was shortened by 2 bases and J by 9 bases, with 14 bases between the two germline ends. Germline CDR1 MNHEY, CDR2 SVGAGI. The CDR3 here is CASSYLGWRAEQFF. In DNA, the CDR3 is TGTGCCAGCAGTTACCTGGGGTGGCGGGCTGAGCAGTTCTTC.